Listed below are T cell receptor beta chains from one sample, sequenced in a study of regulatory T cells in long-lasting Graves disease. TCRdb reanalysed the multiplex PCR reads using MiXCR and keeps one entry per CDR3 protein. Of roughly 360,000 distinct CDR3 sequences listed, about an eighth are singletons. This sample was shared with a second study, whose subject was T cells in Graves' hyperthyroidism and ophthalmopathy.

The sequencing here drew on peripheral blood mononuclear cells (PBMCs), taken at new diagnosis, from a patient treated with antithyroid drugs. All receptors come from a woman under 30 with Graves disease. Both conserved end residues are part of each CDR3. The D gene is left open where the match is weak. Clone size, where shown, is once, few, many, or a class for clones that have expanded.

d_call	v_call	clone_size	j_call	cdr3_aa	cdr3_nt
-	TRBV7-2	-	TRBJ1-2	CASSHPGPYGYTF	TGTGCCAGCAGCCACCCGGGGCCCTATGGCTACACCTTC
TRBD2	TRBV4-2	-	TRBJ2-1	CASSSQGGGPRNEQFF	TGTGCCAGCAGCAGCCAAGGCGGGGGGCCTCGGAATGAGCAGTTCTTC
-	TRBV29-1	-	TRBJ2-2	CSFSRSPNTGELFF	TGCAGCTTCTCTCGTAGTCCGAACACCGGGGAGCTGTTTTTT
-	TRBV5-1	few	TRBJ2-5	CASSLVRFYTDQETQYF	TGCGCCAGCAGCTTGGTTCGTTTTTACACCGACCAAGAGACCCAGTACTTC
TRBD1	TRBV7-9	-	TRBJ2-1	CASSTRPGTGPETDNEQFF	TGTGCCAGCAGTACGCGTCCCGGGACAGGGCCCGAAACGGACAATGAGCAGTTCTTC
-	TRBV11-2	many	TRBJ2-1	CASSLTWGNEQFF	TGTGCCAGCAGCTTAACGTGGGGCAATGAGCAGTTCTTC
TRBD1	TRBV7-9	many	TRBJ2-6	CASSSIRDSSGANVLTF	TGTGCCAGCAGCTCAATCCGGGACAGTTCTGGGGCCAACGTCCTGACTTTC
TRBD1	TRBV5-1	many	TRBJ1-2	CASSLDRGDYGYTF	TGCGCCAGCAGCTTGGACAGGGGCGACTATGGCTACACCTTC
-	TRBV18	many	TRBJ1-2	CASSPAQSGYGYTF	TGTGCCAGCTCACCGGCCCAGAGTGGCTATGGCTACACCTTC
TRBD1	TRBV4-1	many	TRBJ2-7	CASSYTTGDFSYEQYF	TGCGCCAGCAGCTATACAACAGGGGATTTCTCCTACGAGCAGTACTTC
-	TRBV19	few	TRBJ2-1	CASSIWTISNEQFF	TGTGCCAGTAGTATATGGACTATTTCGAATGAGCAGTTCTTC
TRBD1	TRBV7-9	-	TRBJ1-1	CASILPDRQNTEAFF	TGTGCCAGCATCCTTCCGGACAGGCAAAACACTGAAGCTTTCTTT
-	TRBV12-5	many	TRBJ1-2	CASGPPGGNYGYTF	TGTGCTAGTGGTCCCCCGGGGGGGAACTATGGCTACACCTTC
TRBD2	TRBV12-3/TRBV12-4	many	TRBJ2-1	CASSSSGLAGFYNEQFF	TGTGCCAGCAGTTCCTCGGGACTAGCGGGTTTCTACAATGAGCAGTTCTTC
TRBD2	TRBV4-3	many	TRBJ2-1	CASREGLGIDNEQFF	TGCGCCAGCAGAGAGGGACTAGGTATTGACAATGAGCAGTTCTTC
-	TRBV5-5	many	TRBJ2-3	CASSRSGDRTDTQYF	TGTGCCAGCAGCCGTTCGGGGGACCGCACAGATACGCAGTATTTT